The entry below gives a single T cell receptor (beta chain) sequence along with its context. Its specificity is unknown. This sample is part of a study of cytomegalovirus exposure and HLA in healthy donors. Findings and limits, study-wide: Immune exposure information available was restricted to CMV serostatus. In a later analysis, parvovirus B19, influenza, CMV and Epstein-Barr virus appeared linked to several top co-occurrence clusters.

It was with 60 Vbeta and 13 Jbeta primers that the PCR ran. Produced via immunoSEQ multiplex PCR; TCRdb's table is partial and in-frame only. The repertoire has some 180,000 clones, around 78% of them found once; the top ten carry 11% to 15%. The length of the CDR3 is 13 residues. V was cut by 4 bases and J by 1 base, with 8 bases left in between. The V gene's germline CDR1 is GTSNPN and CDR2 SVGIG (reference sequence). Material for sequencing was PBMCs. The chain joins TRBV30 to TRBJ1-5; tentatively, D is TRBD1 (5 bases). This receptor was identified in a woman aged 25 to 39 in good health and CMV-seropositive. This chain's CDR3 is CAWIWGSNQPQHF. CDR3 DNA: TGTGCCTGGATTTGGGGCAGCAATCAGCCCCAGCATTTT. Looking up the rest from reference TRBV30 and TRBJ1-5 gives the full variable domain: SQTIHQWPATLVQPVGSPLSLECTVEGTSNPNLYWYRQAAGRGLQLLFYSVGIGQISSEVPQNLSASRPQDRQFILSSKKLLLSDSGFYLCAWIWGSNQPQHFGDGTRLSIL.